These T cell receptor beta chains were read from a single sample in a study of OX40 agonist ivuxolimab in advanced cancers. Sequenced by immunoSEQ multiplex PCR; TCRdb stores in-frame clones only, minus some. The profile covers 65,000 to 95,000 clones, with around 87% appearing a single time and 5.5% to 8% taken by the ten largest. The specimen comprised CD4+ or CD8+ T cells sorted from blood, sampled in a trial of the OX40 agonist ivuxolimab. These receptors all stem from an adult with an advanced solid tumor such as melanoma, head and neck, liver or kidney cancer. Each CDR3 is given with its conserved first and last residue. The order of the fields is D gene, clone size, V gene, J gene, CDR3 DNA, CDR3 protein. D genes are given only for firm matches. Only part of the rows carry a size: once, few, many, or a class if the clone is expanded.

d_gene: .; abundance: .; v_gene: TRBV28; j_gene: TRBJ1-5; CDR3nt: TGTGCCAGCAGTTCGGGGGCTGGTCAGCCCCAGCATTTT; CDR3aa: CASSSGAGQPQHF
d_gene: TRBD2; abundance: few; v_gene: TRBV30; j_gene: TRBJ2-3; CDR3nt: TGTGCCTGGAAGGAAAGCGGGGGCGCGGATACGCAGTATTTT; CDR3aa: CAWKESGGADTQYF
d_gene: TRBD1; abundance: .; v_gene: TRBV28; j_gene: TRBJ2-1; CDR3nt: TGTGCCAGCAGTCTAACGGACAGGGATCACAATGAGCAGTTCTTC; CDR3aa: CASSLTDRDHNEQFF
d_gene: .; abundance: .; v_gene: TRBV13; j_gene: TRBJ1-1; CDR3nt: TGTGCCAGCAGCTTACAGGGAGTCCAGGGAGCTTTCTTT; CDR3aa: CASSLQGVQGAFF
d_gene: TRBD1; abundance: once; v_gene: TRBV5-1; j_gene: TRBJ1-5; CDR3nt: TGCGCCAGCAGCCCAGGGACAGGGGACAGTCAGCCCCAGCATTTT; CDR3aa: CASSPGTGDSQPQHF
d_gene: .; abundance: .; v_gene: TRBV27; j_gene: TRBJ2-5; CDR3nt: TGTGCCAGCAGTTTATCGTGGCAGACTCAAGAGACCCAGTACTTC; CDR3aa: CASSLSWQTQETQYF
d_gene: .; abundance: .; v_gene: TRBV6-1; j_gene: TRBJ1-2; CDR3nt: TGTGCCAGCAGTGAATTAAACCCCACGGGGGGCTACACCTTC; CDR3aa: CASSELNPTGGYTF
d_gene: .; abundance: .; v_gene: TRBV5-6; j_gene: TRBJ1-1; CDR3nt: TGTGCCAGCAGCTCGGATACAGGGTACACTGAAGCTTTCTTT; CDR3aa: CASSSDTGYTEAFF
d_gene: .; abundance: .; v_gene: TRBV12-2; j_gene: TRBJ1-2; CDR3nt: TGTGCAAGTCGCTTAGATGCCGGGACAGGGTATCGCGGCTATGGCTACACCTTC; CDR3aa: CASRLDAGTGYRGYGYTF
d_gene: TRBD1; abundance: .; v_gene: TRBV7-9; j_gene: TRBJ1-1; CDR3nt: TGTGCCAGCAGCCCCGGGGGACAGGGGGCTGAAGCTTTCTTT; CDR3aa: CASSPGGQGAEAFF
d_gene: TRBD1; abundance: .; v_gene: TRBV9; j_gene: TRBJ2-1; CDR3nt: TGTGCCAGCAGCGTGACAGGGACATCCTACAATGAGCAGTTCTTC; CDR3aa: CASSVTGTSYNEQFF
d_gene: .; abundance: .; v_gene: TRBV28; j_gene: TRBJ1-4; CDR3nt: TGTGCCAGCAGTTTGCCCGCGATGAGGCGTTCTGAAAAACTGTTTTTT; CDR3aa: CASSLPAMRRSEKLFF
d_gene: TRBD2; abundance: .; v_gene: TRBV5-4; j_gene: TRBJ2-1; CDR3nt: TGTGCCAGCAGCCTGGGGACTAGCGGGAGCTACAATGAGCAGTTCTTC; CDR3aa: CASSLGTSGSYNEQFF
d_gene: TRBD2; abundance: .; v_gene: TRBV11-3; j_gene: TRBJ2-3; CDR3nt: TGTGCCAGCAGCACCACGGGGCTAGCGGGCCCCGGTGCGCAGTATTTT; CDR3aa: CASSTTGLAGPGAQYF
d_gene: .; abundance: .; v_gene: TRBV7-2; j_gene: TRBJ2-5; CDR3nt: TGTGCCAGCAGCCGACACAGTCGAGAGACCCAGTACTTC; CDR3aa: CASSRHSRETQYF
d_gene: .; abundance: few; v_gene: TRBV7-9; j_gene: TRBJ2-6; CDR3nt: TGTGCCAGCTCCGAGGTTGGGGGGCGCAGTGGGGCCAACGTCCTGACTTTC; CDR3aa: CASSEVGGRSGANVLTF
d_gene: .; abundance: .; v_gene: TRBV28; j_gene: TRBJ1-2; CDR3nt: TGTGCCAGCAGTTTAGGGGAACCCTATGGCTACACCTTC; CDR3aa: CASSLGEPYGYTF
d_gene: TRBD1; abundance: .; v_gene: TRBV2; j_gene: TRBJ2-7; CDR3nt: TGTGCCAGCAACGGACAGGGCCTCTCCTACGAGCAGTACTTC; CDR3aa: CASNGQGLSYEQYF
d_gene: .; abundance: once; v_gene: TRBV5-1; j_gene: TRBJ2-2; CDR3nt: TGCGCCAGCCTAGAGGGGGGGATCCACACCGGGGAGCTGTTTTTT; CDR3aa: CASLEGGIHTGELFF
d_gene: .; abundance: .; v_gene: TRBV6-5; j_gene: TRBJ1-3; CDR3nt: TGTGCCAGCAGGAGGGGGGACTTCTCTGGAAACACCATATATTTT; CDR3aa: CASRRGDFSGNTIYF
d_gene: TRBD1; abundance: .; v_gene: TRBV11-3; j_gene: TRBJ1-1; CDR3nt: TGTGCCAGCAGTCTAGGACAGGGAACGAACACTGAAGCTTTCTTT; CDR3aa: CASSLGQGTNTEAFF
d_gene: .; abundance: once; v_gene: TRBV10-3; j_gene: TRBJ1-1; CDR3nt: TGTGCCATCAGTGAGTCTTACCCAGGGGCTTTCTTT; CDR3aa: CAISESYPGAFF
d_gene: .; abundance: .; v_gene: TRBV7-2; j_gene: TRBJ2-7; CDR3nt: TGTGCCAGCAGCTCAAGGGGGGGTCAGTTCTACGAGCAGTACTTC; CDR3aa: CASSSRGGQFYEQYF
d_gene: .; abundance: .; v_gene: TRBV6-1; j_gene: TRBJ2-3; CDR3nt: TGTGCCAGCAGTGTCGGAGGCTCAGGAGGGGCAGATACGCAGTATTTT; CDR3aa: CASSVGGSGGADTQYF
d_gene: .; abundance: .; v_gene: TRBV28; j_gene: TRBJ1-5; CDR3nt: TGTGCCAGCAGTTTAAACACAGGGTTGGGCAATCAGCCCCAGCATTTT; CDR3aa: CASSLNTGLGNQPQHF
d_gene: .; abundance: .; v_gene: TRBV6-5; j_gene: TRBJ2-1; CDR3nt: TGTGCCAGCACCCAAGGTACTGAGCAGTTCTTC; CDR3aa: CASTQGTEQFF
d_gene: .; abundance: once; v_gene: TRBV19; j_gene: TRBJ1-5; CDR3nt: TGTGCCAGTAGTATAGATCAAGAGAACTGGATCCGCAATCAGCCCCAGCATTTT; CDR3aa: CASSIDQENWIRNQPQHF
d_gene: .; abundance: .; v_gene: TRBV5-1; j_gene: TRBJ2-5; CDR3nt: TGCGCCAGCAGCCTGGGGAAGGAGACCCAGTACTTC; CDR3aa: CASSLGKETQYF
d_gene: TRBD1; abundance: .; v_gene: TRBV18; j_gene: TRBJ1-5; CDR3nt: TGTGCCAGCTCACCCTCCCGACAGGGAAACAATCAGCCCCAGCATTTT; CDR3aa: CASSPSRQGNNQPQHF
d_gene: .; abundance: .; v_gene: TRBV6-5; j_gene: TRBJ1-2; CDR3nt: TGTGCCAGCAGCCCGCGGGGCTATGGCTACACCTTC; CDR3aa: CASSPRGYGYTF
d_gene: .; abundance: once; v_gene: TRBV7-6; j_gene: TRBJ2-7; CDR3nt: TGTGCCAGCAGCTGGGGGCCAGCCTCCTACGAGCAGTACTTC; CDR3aa: CASSWGPASYEQYF
d_gene: TRBD1; abundance: .; v_gene: TRBV28; j_gene: TRBJ2-1; CDR3nt: TGTGCCAGCAGTTGGGGTGGGGGACAGGGGGTAGGTCTGTACAATGAGCAGTTCTTC; CDR3aa: CASSWGGGQGVGLYNEQFF
d_gene: TRBD2; abundance: .; v_gene: TRBV5-1; j_gene: TRBJ2-1; CDR3nt: TGCGCCAGCAGCTTGGTAGCGGGGGGTAACGAGCAGTTCTTC; CDR3aa: CASSLVAGGNEQFF
d_gene: .; abundance: .; v_gene: TRBV9; j_gene: TRBJ2-1; CDR3nt: TGTGCCAGCAGCGTTGAGCCGGGCCCAGTAAGGGGTGAGCAGTTCTTC; CDR3aa: CASSVEPGPVRGEQFF
d_gene: TRBD2; abundance: .; v_gene: TRBV5-1; j_gene: TRBJ2-3; CDR3nt: TGCGCCAGCAGCTTGGGAGGGACTACCAAAACAGATACGCAGTATTTT; CDR3aa: CASSLGGTTKTDTQYF
d_gene: .; abundance: once; v_gene: TRBV9; j_gene: TRBJ1-2; CDR3nt: TGTGCCAGCAGCGTAGAGGCAGGCCCCTATGGCTACACCTTC; CDR3aa: CASSVEAGPYGYTF
d_gene: .; abundance: once; v_gene: TRBV12-5; j_gene: TRBJ2-7; CDR3nt: TGTGCTAGTGTCGGTCCCAACTACGAGCAGTACTTC; CDR3aa: CASVGPNYEQYF
d_gene: .; abundance: .; v_gene: TRBV21-1; j_gene: TRBJ1-1; CDR3nt: TGTGCCAGCAGCAAATTGTTCTGGCAGGGGTACGAGAACACTGAAGCTTTCTTT; CDR3aa: CASSKLFWQGYENTEAFF
d_gene: .; abundance: once; v_gene: TRBV2; j_gene: TRBJ2-2; CDR3nt: TGTGCCAGCCGACAGGCCACCGAGGAGCTGTTTTTT; CDR3aa: CASRQATEELFF
d_gene: .; abundance: .; v_gene: TRBV28; j_gene: TRBJ1-1; CDR3nt: TGTGCCAGCAGTCCCTCGGGCAGGGTGAACACTGAAGCTTTCTTT; CDR3aa: CASSPSGRVNTEAFF
d_gene: .; abundance: .; v_gene: TRBV18; j_gene: TRBJ1-1; CDR3nt: TGTGCCAGCTCACCACCGGCAGGGCTCATGAACACTGAAGCTTTCTTT; CDR3aa: CASSPPAGLMNTEAFF
d_gene: TRBD1; abundance: .; v_gene: TRBV5-4; j_gene: TRBJ2-7; CDR3nt: TGTGCCAGCAGCCCGGGGACAGCCTCACCCTACGAGCAGTACTTC; CDR3aa: CASSPGTASPYEQYF
d_gene: .; abundance: once; v_gene: TRBV21-1; j_gene: TRBJ2-5; CDR3nt: TGTGCCAGCAGCAAAGATGTCAATAGGGTGAGGACACACCTCTCAGGGGCACAAGAGACCCAGTACTTC; CDR3aa: CASSKDVNRVRTHLSGAQETQYF
d_gene: .; abundance: .; v_gene: TRBV30; j_gene: TRBJ2-6; CDR3nt: TGTGCCCAAGTCAGAGGCTCTGGGGCCAACGTCCTGACTTTC; CDR3aa: CAQVRGSGANVLTF
d_gene: TRBD1; abundance: .; v_gene: TRBV29-1; j_gene: TRBJ1-1; CDR3nt: TGCAGCGTGGTGACAGGGACCCTGAACACTGAAGCTTTCTTT; CDR3aa: CSVVTGTLNTEAFF
d_gene: TRBD2; abundance: .; v_gene: TRBV10-2; j_gene: TRBJ2-1; CDR3nt: TGCGCCAGCAGTGAGCGTTTACTAGCGGAGCGATACAATGAGCAGTTCTTC; CDR3aa: CASSERLLAERYNEQFF
d_gene: .; abundance: .; v_gene: TRBV14; j_gene: TRBJ2-3; CDR3nt: TGTGCCAGCAGCCAAGCAGATACGCAGTATTTT; CDR3aa: CASSQADTQYF
d_gene: .; abundance: .; v_gene: TRBV30; j_gene: TRBJ1-2; CDR3nt: TGTGCCTGGAGCCAGGGCAGGGTCGGCTACACCTTC; CDR3aa: CAWSQGRVGYTF
d_gene: .; abundance: .; v_gene: TRBV15; j_gene: TRBJ1-2; CDR3nt: TGTGCCACCAGCAACCCGAGGGGCGACTATGGCTACACCTTC; CDR3aa: CATSNPRGDYGYTF